This T cell receptor (beta chain) is drawn from a study of cytomegalovirus exposure and HLA in healthy donors. Researchers ran the PCR with 60 Vbeta and 13 Jbeta primers. TCRdb's copy holds only in-frame clones and misses some; the assay was immunoSEQ multiplex PCR. The table has 150,000 to 200,000 clones, around nine tenths seen once. Study-wide results and limits: Later on, an analysis showed TCR association rates differing by HLA locus, with DRB1 the most and HLA-C the fewest.

The CDR3 spans 15 residues. V shed 4 bases and J 5 bases; nucleotides not matched to a gene: 6. Germline V CDR1 and CDR2: KGHSH, LQKENI. Turning to this clone: Its specificity is unknown.

The specimen was PBMCs. The receptor was isolated from a woman between 18 and 30 years old in good health and CMV-seronegative. The chain recombines TRBV18 with TRBJ1-1, with 11 bases aligning to TRBD1. In nucleotides, the CDR3 is TGTGCCAGCTCACAATCCGGGACAGGGGGGACTGAAGCTTTCTTT. Protein sequence: CASSQSGTGGTEAFF. The full variable domain, rest sourced from reference TRBV18 and TRBJ1-1, is NAGVMQNPRHLVRRRGQEARLRCSPMKGHSHVYWYRQLPEEGLKFMVYLQKENIIDESGMPKERFSAEFPKEGPSILRIQQVVRGDSAAYFCASSQSGTGGTEAFFGQGTRLTVV.